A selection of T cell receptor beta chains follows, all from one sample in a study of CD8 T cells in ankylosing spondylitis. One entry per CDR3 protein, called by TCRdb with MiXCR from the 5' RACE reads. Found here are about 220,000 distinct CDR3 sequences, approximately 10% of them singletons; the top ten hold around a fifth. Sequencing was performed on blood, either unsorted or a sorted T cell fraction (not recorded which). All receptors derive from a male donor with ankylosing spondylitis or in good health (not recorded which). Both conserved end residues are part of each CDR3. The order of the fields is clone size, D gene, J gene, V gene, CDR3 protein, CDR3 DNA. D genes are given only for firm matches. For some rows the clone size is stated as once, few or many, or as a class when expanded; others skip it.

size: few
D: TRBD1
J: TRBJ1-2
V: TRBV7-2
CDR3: CASTPGGSDMILRGYTF
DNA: TGTGCCAGCACCCCAGGGGGAAGCGACATGATTCTTCGCGGCTACACCTTC

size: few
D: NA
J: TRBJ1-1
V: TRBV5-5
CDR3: CASSSGALNTEAFF
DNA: TGTGCCAGCAGCTCGGGGGCCCTCAACACTGAAGCTTTCTTT

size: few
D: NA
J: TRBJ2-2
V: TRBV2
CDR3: CASRNDAGISAGELFF
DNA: TGTGCCAGCAGAAACGACGCAGGGATAAGCGCCGGGGAGCTGTTTTTT

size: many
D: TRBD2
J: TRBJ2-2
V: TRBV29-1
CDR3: CSVGTRVMLRGEWAGELFF
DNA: TGCAGCGTTGGAACCAGGGTTATGCTTCGGGGGGAATGGGCCGGGGAGCTGTTTTTT

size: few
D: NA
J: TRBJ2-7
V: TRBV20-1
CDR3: CSARSLSGVSYEQYF
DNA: TGCAGTGCTAGATCTTTGTCAGGCGTCTCCTACGAGCAGTACTTC

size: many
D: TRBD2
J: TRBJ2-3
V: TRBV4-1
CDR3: CASVPSGNTDTQYF
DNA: TGCGCCAGCGTACCTAGCGGGAACACAGATACGCAGTATTTT

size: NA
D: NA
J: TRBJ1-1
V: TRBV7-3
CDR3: CASSFTSGEQAFF
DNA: TGTGCCAGCAGCTTTACCTCGGGAGAGCAAGCTTTCTTT

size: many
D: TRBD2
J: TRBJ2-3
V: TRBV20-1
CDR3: CSARDHRRGTDTQYF
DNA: TGCAGTGCTAGAGATCATAGGCGGGGGACCGATACGCAGTATTTT

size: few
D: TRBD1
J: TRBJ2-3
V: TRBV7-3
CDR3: CASSSDRVSTDTQYF
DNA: TGTGCCAGCAGCTCGGACAGGGTTAGCACAGATACGCAGTATTTT

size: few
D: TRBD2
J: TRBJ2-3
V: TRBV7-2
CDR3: CASSLEGGGAADTQYF
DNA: TGTGCCAGCAGCTTAGAAGGCGGGGGGGCCGCGGATACGCAGTATTTT

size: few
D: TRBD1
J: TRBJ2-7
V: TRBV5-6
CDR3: CASSQGDRDLPEQYF
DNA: TGTGCCAGCAGTCAAGGGGACAGGGACCTCCCCGAGCAGTACTTC

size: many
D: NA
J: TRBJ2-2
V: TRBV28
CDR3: CASSFDRLNTGELFF
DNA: TGTGCCAGCAGTTTTGACAGGCTGAACACCGGGGAGCTGTTTTTT

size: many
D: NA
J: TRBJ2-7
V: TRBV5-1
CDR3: CASSEISSYEQYF
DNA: TGCGCCAGCAGCGAGATCTCTTCCTACGAGCAGTACTTC

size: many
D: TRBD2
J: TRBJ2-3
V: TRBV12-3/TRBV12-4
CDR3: CASSLGRLAGQHGTDTQYF
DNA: TGTGCCAGCAGTTTAGGGCGACTAGCGGGGCAGCACGGGACAGATACGCAGTATTTT

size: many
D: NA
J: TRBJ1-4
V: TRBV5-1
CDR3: CASSPAGPNFNEKLFF
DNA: TGCGCCAGCAGCCCTGCGGGTCCTAATTTTAATGAAAAACTGTTTTTT

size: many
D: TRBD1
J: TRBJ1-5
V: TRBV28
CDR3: CASSSTGTDFIGNQPQHF
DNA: TGTGCCAGCAGTTCGACAGGGACAGATTTTATAGGCAATCAGCCCCAGCATTTT

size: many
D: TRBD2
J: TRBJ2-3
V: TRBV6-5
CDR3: CASSYSSSGGALDTQYF
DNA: TGTGCCAGCAGTTACTCGAGTAGCGGGGGGGCTTTAGATACGCAGTATTTT

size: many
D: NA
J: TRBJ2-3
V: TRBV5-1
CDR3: CASSLSGTSDTQYF
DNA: TGCGCCAGCAGCTTGAGTGGAACATCAGATACGCAGTATTTT